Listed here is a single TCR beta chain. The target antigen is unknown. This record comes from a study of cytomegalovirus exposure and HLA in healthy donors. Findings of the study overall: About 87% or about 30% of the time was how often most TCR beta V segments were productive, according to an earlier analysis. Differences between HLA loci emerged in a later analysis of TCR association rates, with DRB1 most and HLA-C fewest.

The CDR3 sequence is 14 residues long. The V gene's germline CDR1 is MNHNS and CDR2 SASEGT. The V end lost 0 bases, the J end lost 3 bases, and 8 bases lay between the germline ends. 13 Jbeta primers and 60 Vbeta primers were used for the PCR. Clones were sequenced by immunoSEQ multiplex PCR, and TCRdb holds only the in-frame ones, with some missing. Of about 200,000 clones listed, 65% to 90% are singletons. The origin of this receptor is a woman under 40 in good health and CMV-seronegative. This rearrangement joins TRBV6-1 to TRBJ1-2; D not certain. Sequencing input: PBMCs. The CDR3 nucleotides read TGTGCCAGCAGTGAAGCGGACTTACACTATGGCTACACCTTC. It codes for CASSEADLHYGYTF.